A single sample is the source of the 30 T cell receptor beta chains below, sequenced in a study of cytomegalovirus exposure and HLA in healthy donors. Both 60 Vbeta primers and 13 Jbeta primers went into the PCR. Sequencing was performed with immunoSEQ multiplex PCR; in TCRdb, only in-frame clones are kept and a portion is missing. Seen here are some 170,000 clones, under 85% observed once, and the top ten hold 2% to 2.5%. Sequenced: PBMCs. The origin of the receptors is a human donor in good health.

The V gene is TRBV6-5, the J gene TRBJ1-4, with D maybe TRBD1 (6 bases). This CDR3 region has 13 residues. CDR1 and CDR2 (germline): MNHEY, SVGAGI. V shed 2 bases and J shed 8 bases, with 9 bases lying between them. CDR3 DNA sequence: TGTGCCAGCAGTTACCAGGGGACGGAAAAACTGTTTTTT. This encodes CASSYQGTEKLFF.

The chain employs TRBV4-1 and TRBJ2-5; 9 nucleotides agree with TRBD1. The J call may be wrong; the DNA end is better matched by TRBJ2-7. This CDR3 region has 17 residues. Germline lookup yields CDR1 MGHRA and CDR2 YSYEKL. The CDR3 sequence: CASSQGAPGQGVYEQYF. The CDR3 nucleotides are TGCGCCAGCAGCCAAGGTGCCCCGGGACAGGGAGTTTACGAGCAGTACTTC.

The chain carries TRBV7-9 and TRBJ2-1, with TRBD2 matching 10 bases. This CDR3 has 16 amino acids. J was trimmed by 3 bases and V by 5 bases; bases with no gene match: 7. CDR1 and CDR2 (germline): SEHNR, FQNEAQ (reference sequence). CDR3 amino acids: CASSPNLAGVYNEQFF. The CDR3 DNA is TGTGCCAGCAGCCCGAATCTAGCGGGGGTCTACAATGAGCAGTTCTTC.

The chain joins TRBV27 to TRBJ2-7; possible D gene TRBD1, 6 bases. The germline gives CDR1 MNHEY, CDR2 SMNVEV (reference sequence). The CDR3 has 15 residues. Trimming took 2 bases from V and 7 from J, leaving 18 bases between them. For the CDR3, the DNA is TGTGCCAGCAGTTTAACCCTCACAGGGTTGGGAGAGCAGTACTTC. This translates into CASSLTLTGLGEQYF.

CDR3 bases: TGTGCCAGCAGCGCGGCAGGGGGCACTGAAGCTTTCTTT. It is translated as CASSAAGGTEAFF. The rearrangement joins TRBV9 to TRBJ1-1; 7 nucleotides line up with TRBD1. There are 13 residues in the CDR3. Germline-derived CDR1 and CDR2 are SGDLS and YYNGEE. The trim removed 3 bases at V and 4 bases at J, leaving 3 bases unmatched.

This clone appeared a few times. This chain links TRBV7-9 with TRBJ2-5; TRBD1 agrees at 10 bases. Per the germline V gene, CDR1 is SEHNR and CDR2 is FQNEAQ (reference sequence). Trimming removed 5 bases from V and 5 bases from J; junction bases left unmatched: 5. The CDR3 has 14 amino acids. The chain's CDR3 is CASSTWTGGETQYF. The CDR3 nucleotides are TGTGCCAGCAGCACCTGGACAGGGGGGGAGACCCAGTACTTC.

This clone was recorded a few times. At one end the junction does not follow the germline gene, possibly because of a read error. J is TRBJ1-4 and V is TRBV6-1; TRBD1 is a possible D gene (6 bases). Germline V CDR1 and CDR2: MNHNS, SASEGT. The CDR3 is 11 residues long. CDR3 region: CASSWGGPRLF. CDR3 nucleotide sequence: TGTGCCAGCAGCTGGGGGGGGCCTAGACTTTTT.

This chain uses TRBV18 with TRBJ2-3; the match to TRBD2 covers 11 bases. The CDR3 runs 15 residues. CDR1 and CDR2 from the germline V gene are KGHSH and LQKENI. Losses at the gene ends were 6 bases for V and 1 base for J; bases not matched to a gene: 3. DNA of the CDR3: TGTGCCAGCTCGCAACTAGCGGGGGGCACAGATACGCAGTATTTT. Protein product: CASSQLAGGTDTQYF. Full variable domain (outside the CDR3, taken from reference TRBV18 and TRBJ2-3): NAGVMQNPRHLVRRRGQEARLRCSPMKGHSHVYWYRQLPEEGLKFMVYLQKENIIDESGMPKERFSAEFPKEGPSILRIQQVVRGDSAAYFCASSQLAGGTDTQYFGPGTRLTVL.

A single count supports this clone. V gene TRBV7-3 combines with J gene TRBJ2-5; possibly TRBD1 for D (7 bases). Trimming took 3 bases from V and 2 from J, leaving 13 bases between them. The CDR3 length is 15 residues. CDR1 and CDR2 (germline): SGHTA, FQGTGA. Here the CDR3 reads CASSFQGGGQETQYF. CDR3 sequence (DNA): TGTGCCAGCAGCTTTCAGGGGGGAGGACAAGAGACCCAGTACTTC. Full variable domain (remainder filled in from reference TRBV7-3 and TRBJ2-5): GAGVSQTPSNKVTEKGKYVELRCDPISGHTALYWYRQSLGQGPEFLIYFQGTGAADDSGLPNDRFFAVRPEGSVSTLKIQRTERGDSAVYLCASSFQGGGQETQYFGPGTRLLVL.

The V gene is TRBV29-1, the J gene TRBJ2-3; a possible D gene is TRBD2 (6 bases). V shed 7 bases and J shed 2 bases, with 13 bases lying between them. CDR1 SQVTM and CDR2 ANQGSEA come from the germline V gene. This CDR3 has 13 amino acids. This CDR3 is CSATSPITDTQYF. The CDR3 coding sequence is TGCAGCGCAACTAGCCCCATCACAGATACGCAGTATTTT.

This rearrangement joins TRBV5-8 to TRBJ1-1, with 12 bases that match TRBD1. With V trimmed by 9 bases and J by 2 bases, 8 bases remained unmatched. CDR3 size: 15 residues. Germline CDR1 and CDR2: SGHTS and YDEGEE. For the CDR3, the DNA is TGTGCCACCGAGTTGGGGACAGGGGGCAACACTGAAGCTTTCTTT. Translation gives CATELGTGGNTEAFF.

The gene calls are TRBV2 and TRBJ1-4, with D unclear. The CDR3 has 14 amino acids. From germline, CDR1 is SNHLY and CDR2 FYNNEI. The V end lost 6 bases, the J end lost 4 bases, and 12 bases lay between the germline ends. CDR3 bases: TGTGCCAGCAGACAGACACCCAGTAATGAAAAACTGTTTTTT. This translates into CASRQTPSNEKLFF.

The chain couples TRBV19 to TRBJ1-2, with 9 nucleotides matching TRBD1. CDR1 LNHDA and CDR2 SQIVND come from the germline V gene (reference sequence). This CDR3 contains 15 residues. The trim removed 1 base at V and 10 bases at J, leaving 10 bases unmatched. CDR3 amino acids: CASSIVGGTGMTYTF. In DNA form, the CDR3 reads TGTGCCAGTAGTATAGTCGGGGGGACAGGGATGACCTACACCTTC. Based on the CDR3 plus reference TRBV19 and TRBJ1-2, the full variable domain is DGGITQSPKYLFRKEGQNVTLSCEQNLNHDAMYWYRQDPGQGLRLIYYSQIVNDFQKGDIAEGYSVSREKKESFPLTVTSAQKNPTAFYLCASSIVGGTGMTYTFGSGTRLTVV.

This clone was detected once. CDR3 in amino acids: CASRAGGVTTDTQYF. The DNA of the CDR3 is TGTGCCAGCAGGGCCGGGGGGGTGACGACAGATACGCAGTATTTT. The chain uses TRBV7-3 and TRBJ2-3; 8 bases map to TRBD2. V gave up 6 bases and J gave up 3 bases; unmatched junction bases: 8. CDR3 length equals 15 residues. Germline CDR1 and CDR2: SGHTA and FQGTGA.

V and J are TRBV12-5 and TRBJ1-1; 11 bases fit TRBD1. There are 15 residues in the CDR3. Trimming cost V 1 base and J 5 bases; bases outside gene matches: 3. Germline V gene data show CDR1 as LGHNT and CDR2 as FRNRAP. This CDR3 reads CASGLAGTGGTEAFF. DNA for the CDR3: TGTGCTAGTGGTTTGGCCGGGACAGGGGGTACTGAAGCTTTCTTT.

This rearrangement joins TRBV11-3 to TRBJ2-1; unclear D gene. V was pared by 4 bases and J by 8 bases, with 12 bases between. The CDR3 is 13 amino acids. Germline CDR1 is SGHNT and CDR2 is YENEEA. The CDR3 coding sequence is TGTGCCAGCAGCTCGGAATTTCAGGATGAGCAGTTCTTC. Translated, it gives CASSSEFQDEQFF. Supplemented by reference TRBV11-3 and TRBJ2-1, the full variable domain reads EAGVVQSPRYKIIEKKQPVAFWCNPISGHNTLYWYLQNLGQGPELLIRYENEEAVDDSQLPKDRFSAERLKGVDSTLKIQPAELGDSAVYLCASSSEFQDEQFFGPGTRLTVL.

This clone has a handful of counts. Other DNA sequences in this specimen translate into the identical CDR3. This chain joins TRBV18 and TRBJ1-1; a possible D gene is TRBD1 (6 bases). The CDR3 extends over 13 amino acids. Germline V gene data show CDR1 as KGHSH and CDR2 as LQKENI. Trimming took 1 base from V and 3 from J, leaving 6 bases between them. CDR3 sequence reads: CASSPQGDTEAFF. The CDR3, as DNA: TGTGCCAGCTCACCACAGGGGGACACTGAAGCTTTCTTT.

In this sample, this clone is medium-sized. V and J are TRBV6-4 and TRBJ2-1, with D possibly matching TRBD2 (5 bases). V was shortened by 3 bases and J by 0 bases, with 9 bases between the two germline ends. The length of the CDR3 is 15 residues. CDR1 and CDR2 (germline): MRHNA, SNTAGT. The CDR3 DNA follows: TGTGCCAGCAGTGAAGGTGAGGGCTCCTACAATGAGCAGTTCTTC. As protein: CASSEGEGSYNEQFF.

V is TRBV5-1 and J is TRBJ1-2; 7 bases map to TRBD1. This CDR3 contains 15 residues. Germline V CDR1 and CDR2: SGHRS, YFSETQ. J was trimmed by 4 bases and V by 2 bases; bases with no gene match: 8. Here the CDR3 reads CASSLNRGPAYGYTF. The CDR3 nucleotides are TGCGCCAGCAGCTTAAACAGGGGACCAGCCTATGGCTACACCTTC.

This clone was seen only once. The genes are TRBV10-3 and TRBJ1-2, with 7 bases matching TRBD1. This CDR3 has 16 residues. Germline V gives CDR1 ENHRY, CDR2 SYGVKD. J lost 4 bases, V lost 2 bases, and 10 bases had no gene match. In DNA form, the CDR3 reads TGTGCCATCAGTGAGGCTCAGGGACAGTTATCCTATGGCTACACCTTC. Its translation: CAISEAQGQLSYGYTF.

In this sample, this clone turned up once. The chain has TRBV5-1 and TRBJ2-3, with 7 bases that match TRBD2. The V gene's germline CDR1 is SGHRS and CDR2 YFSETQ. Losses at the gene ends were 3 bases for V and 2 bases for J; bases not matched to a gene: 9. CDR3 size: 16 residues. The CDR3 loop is CASSSGGSGPTDTQYF. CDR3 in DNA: TGCGCCAGCAGCTCCGGGGGGAGCGGGCCCACAGATACGCAGTATTTT.

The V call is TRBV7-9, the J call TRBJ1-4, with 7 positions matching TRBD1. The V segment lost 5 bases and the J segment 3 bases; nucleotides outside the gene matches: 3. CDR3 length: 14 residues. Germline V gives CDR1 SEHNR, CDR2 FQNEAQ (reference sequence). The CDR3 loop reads CASSHTGANEKLFF. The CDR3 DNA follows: TGTGCCAGCAGCCACACAGGGGCTAATGAAAAACTGTTTTTT.

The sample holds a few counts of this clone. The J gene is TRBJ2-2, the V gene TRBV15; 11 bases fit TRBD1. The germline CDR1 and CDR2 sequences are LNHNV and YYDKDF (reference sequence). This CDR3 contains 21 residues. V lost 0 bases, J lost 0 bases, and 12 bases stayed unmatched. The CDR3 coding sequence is TGTGCCACCAGCAGAGAAAGGACAGGGGGCGGATCTGACGCGAACACCGGGGAGCTGTTTTTT. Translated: CATSRERTGGGSDANTGELFF.

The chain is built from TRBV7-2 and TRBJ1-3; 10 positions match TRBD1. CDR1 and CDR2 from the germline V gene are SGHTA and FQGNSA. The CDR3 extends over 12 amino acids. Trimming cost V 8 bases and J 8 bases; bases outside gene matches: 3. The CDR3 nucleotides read TGTGCCAGCCGACAGGGGGCGGACACCATATATTTT. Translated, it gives CASRQGADTIYF. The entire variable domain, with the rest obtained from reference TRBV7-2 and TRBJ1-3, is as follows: GAGVSQSPSNKVTEKGKDVELRCDPISGHTALYWYRQSLGQGLEFLIYFQGNSAPDKSGLPSDRFSAERTGGSVSTLTIQRTQQEDSAVYLCASRQGADTIYFGEGSWLTVV.

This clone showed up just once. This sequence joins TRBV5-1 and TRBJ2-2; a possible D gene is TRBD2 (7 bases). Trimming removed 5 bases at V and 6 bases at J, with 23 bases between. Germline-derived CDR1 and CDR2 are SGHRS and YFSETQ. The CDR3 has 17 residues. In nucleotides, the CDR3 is TGCGCCAGCAGTGGCGGGGGCTGGGAACCAAACTCCGGGGAGCTGTTTTTT. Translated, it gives CASSGGGWEPNSGELFF.

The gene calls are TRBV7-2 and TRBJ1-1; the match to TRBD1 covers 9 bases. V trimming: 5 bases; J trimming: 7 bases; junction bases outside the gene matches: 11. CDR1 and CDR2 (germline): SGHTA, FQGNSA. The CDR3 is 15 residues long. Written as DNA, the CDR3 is TGTGCCAGCAGCGACCGGGACAGGGCCGGAGGTGAAGCTTTCTTT. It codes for CASSDRDRAGGEAFF. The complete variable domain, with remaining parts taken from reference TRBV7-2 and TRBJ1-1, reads GAGVSQSPSNKVTEKGKDVELRCDPISGHTALYWYRQSLGQGLEFLIYFQGNSAPDKSGLPSDRFSAERTGGSVSTLTIQRTQQEDSAVYLCASSDRDRAGGEAFFGQGTRLTVV.

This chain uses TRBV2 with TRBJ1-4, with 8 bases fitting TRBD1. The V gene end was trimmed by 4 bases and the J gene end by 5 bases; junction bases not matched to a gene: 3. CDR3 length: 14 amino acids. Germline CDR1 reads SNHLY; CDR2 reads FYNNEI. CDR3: CASSGDRKNEKLFF. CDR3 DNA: TGTGCCAGCAGTGGGGACAGGAAGAATGAAAAACTGTTTTTT. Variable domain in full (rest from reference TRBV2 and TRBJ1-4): EPEVTQTPSHQVTQMGQEVILRCVPISNHLYFYWYRQILGQKVEFLVSFYNNEISEKSEIFDDQFSVERPDGSNFTLKIRSTKLEDSAMYFCASSGDRKNEKLFFGSGTQLSVL.

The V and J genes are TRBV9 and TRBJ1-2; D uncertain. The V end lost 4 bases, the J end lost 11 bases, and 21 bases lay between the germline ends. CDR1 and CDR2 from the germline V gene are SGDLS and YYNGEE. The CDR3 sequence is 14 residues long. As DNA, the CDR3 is TGTGCCAGCAGCCCGTTAGAGGGAGCTACTGGGTACACCTTC. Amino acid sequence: CASSPLEGATGYTF.

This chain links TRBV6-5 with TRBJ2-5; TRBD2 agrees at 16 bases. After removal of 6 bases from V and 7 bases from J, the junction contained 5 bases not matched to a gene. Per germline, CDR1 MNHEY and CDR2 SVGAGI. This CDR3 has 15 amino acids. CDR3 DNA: TGTGCCAGCAGCTCGGGACTAGCGGGGGGGCGGACCCAGTACTTC. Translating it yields CASSSGLAGGRTQYF.

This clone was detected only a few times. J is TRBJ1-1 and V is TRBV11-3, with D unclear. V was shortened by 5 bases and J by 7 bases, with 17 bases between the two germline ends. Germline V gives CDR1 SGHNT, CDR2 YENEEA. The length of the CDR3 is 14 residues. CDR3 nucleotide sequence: TGTGCCAGCAGCGGCACGGGATCCTTTGTTGAAGCTTTCTTT. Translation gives CASSGTGSFVEAFF.